This is a list of T cell receptor beta chains from one sample in a study of Ad26.COV2.S vaccination and SARS-CoV-2 variants. The table came from immunoSEQ multiplex PCR; TCRdb's copy has only in-frame clones and leaves some out. Among about 460,000 clones listed, around 89% were seen once. Sequencing was performed on peripheral blood, taken in a trial of Ad26.COV2.S vaccine versus placebo. These receptors all come from a person aged 18 to 65 who received the Ad26.COV2.S COVID-19 vaccine or a placebo. Both conserved end residues are part of each CDR3. Each record gives: J gene, V gene, clone size, D gene, CDR3 protein, CDR3 DNA. D genes are given only for firm matches. The size field is filled for only some rows; it gives once, few, many or a size class.

>TRBJ2-7|TRBV6-5|.|TRBD1
CASSYTGTDRPAEQYF
TGTGCCAGCAGTTACACGGGGACAGACAGACCCGCGGAGCAGTACTTC
>TRBJ1-2|TRBV5-1|.|TRBD1
CASSPESGGAYYGYTF
TGCGCCAGCAGCCCGGAATCAGGGGGCGCCTACTATGGCTACACCTTC
>TRBJ1-1|TRBV7-2|once|.
CASSLTGNTVQNTEAFF
TGTGCCAGCAGCTTAACGGGGAACACAGTGCAGAACACTGAAGCTTTCTTT
>TRBJ1-6|TRBV7-9|.|.
CASSLVGASSPLHF
TGTGCCAGCAGCTTAGTGGGCGCGAGTTCACCCCTCCACTTT
>TRBJ2-3|TRBV7-2|.|TRBD2
CASSRGLARGTDTQYF
TGTGCCAGCAGCCGGGGACTAGCTAGGGGCACAGATACGCAGTATTTT
>TRBJ2-5|TRBV14|few|TRBD2
CASSQTSGSRETQYF
TGTGCCAGCAGCCAGACTAGCGGGAGCCGGGAGACCCAGTACTTC
>TRBJ1-1|TRBV12-3/TRBV12-4|.|.
CASILDRNTEAFF
TGTGCCAGCATCCTCGACAGGAACACTGAAGCTTTCTTT
>TRBJ1-6|TRBV7-2|.|TRBD1
CASTATGGNSPLHF
TGTGCCAGCACCGCAACAGGGGGGAATTCACCCCTCCACTTT
>TRBJ1-1|TRBV6-5|.|TRBD1
CASSLDRVTEAFF
TGTGCCAGCAGTCTCGACAGGGTCACTGAAGCTTTCTTT
>TRBJ1-5|TRBV7-2|.|TRBD1
CASSLEGAGQPQHF
TGTGCCAGCAGCTTAGAGGGGGCGGGTCAGCCCCAGCATTTT
>TRBJ2-5|TRBV25-1|.|.
CASSPGIGLRTQYF
TGTGCCAGCAGTCCCGGGATAGGCTTAAGGACCCAGTACTTC
>TRBJ2-7|TRBV4-1|.|.
CASSQDSTYEQYF
TGCGCCAGCAGCCAAGATTCAACGTACGAGCAGTACTTC
>TRBJ2-5|TRBV12-3/TRBV12-4|once|TRBD1
CASRGQLETQYF
TGTGCCAGCAGGGGACAGTTAGAGACCCAGTACTTC
>TRBJ2-7|TRBV6-5|.|TRBD2
CASSYSMGGSSYEQYF
TGTGCCAGCAGTTACTCGATGGGGGGGAGCTCCTACGAGCAGTACTTC
>TRBJ1-1|TRBV30|few|.
CAWSLGSTEAFF
TGTGCCTGGAGTCTAGGGAGTACTGAAGCTTTCTTT
>TRBJ1-1|TRBV12-3/TRBV12-4|.|.
CASSQRIGAEAFF
TGTGCCAGCAGTCAGCGAATCGGGGCTGAAGCTTTCTTT
>TRBJ1-4|TRBV19|.|.
CASSLDEKLFF
TGTGCCAGTAGTCTGGATGAAAAACTGTTTTTT
>TRBJ1-4|TRBV15|.|TRBD1
CATSRVPGTGEKLFF
TGTGCCACCAGCAGAGTGCCAGGGACAGGGGAAAAACTGTTTTTT